The rows below give T cell receptor beta chains drawn from one sample of a study of beta chain features in type 1 diabetes. The protocol was immunoSEQ multiplex PCR, while the TCRdb copy is restricted to in-frame clones and leaves out a portion. The sample includes 20,000 to 30,000 clones, roughly two thirds of them seen just once. The sample was Tregs from blood. Receptors were obtained from a man between 18 and 35 years old with type 1 diabetes. The CDR3 runs from the conserved cysteine through the conserved F or W. The order of the fields is D gene, J gene, V gene, clone size, CDR3 protein, CDR3 DNA. The D gene is left open where the match is weak. Clone size, where shown, is once, few, many, or a class for clones that have expanded.

D gene: NA
J gene: TRBJ2-5
V gene: TRBV6-5
clone size: NA
CDR3 protein: CASSRLAQETQYF
CDR3 DNA: TGTGCCAGCAGTCGCCTAGCGCAAGAGACCCAGTACTTC

D gene: TRBD2
J gene: TRBJ2-5
V gene: TRBV28
clone size: once
CDR3 protein: CASRPTSSQETQYF
CDR3 DNA: TGTGCCAGCAGGCCGACTAGCTCCCAAGAGACCCAGTACTTC

D gene: NA
J gene: TRBJ1-2
V gene: TRBV7-2
clone size: NA
CDR3 protein: CASSLGTDPFCTF
CDR3 DNA: TGTGCCAGCAGCTTAGGGACAGATCCTTTCTGCACCTTC

D gene: NA
J gene: TRBJ1-5
V gene: TRBV15
clone size: NA
CDR3 protein: CATSSHRFHSNQPQHF
CDR3 DNA: TGTGCCACCAGCAGCCACAGGTTCCATAGCAATCAGCCCCAGCATTTT

D gene: TRBD2
J gene: TRBJ2-7
V gene: TRBV18
clone size: NA
CDR3 protein: CASSPLAGGPHEQYF
CDR3 DNA: TGTGCCAGCTCACCACTAGCGGGAGGGCCCCACGAGCAGTACTTC

D gene: TRBD2
J gene: TRBJ2-7
V gene: TRBV2
clone size: few
CDR3 protein: CASRGLAGGNFYEQYF
CDR3 DNA: TGTGCCAGCAGGGGACTAGCGGGGGGCAATTTCTACGAGCAGTACTTC

D gene: TRBD1
J gene: TRBJ2-1
V gene: TRBV6-1
clone size: once
CDR3 protein: CASSGTGEVEQFF
CDR3 DNA: TGTGCCAGCAGTGGGACAGGGGAGGTTGAGCAGTTCTTC

D gene: NA
J gene: TRBJ2-3
V gene: TRBV5-1
clone size: NA
CDR3 protein: CASSLVGATDTQYF
CDR3 DNA: TGCGCCAGCAGCTTGGTTGGGGCTACAGATACGCAGTATTTT

D gene: TRBD2
J gene: TRBJ2-1
V gene: TRBV5-4
clone size: NA
CDR3 protein: CASSSRTSGATYNEQFF
CDR3 DNA: TGTGCCAGCAGCTCTAGGACTAGCGGCGCCACCTACAATGAGCAGTTCTTC

D gene: TRBD2
J gene: TRBJ2-2
V gene: TRBV7-7
clone size: NA
CDR3 protein: CASSLLAGANTGELFF
CDR3 DNA: TGTGCCAGCAGCTTACTAGCGGGAGCTAACACCGGGGAGCTGTTTTTT

D gene: NA
J gene: TRBJ1-1
V gene: TRBV7-9
clone size: NA
CDR3 protein: CASSFLGGSNTEAFF
CDR3 DNA: TGTGCCAGCAGTTTCCTCGGGGGGTCTAACACTGAAGCTTTCTTT

D gene: NA
J gene: TRBJ2-4
V gene: TRBV2
clone size: NA
CDR3 protein: CASSVSAKNIQYF
CDR3 DNA: TGTGCCAGCAGTGTATCCGCCAAAAACATTCAGTACTTC

D gene: NA
J gene: TRBJ1-2
V gene: TRBV7-2
clone size: NA
CDR3 protein: CASSRKGQGIVLNYGYTF
CDR3 DNA: TGTGCCAGCAGTCGAAAGGGGCAGGGTATCGTCTTAAACTATGGCTACACCTTC

D gene: NA
J gene: TRBJ2-1
V gene: TRBV7-2
clone size: NA
CDR3 protein: CASSLRPPGGSGPYNEQFF
CDR3 DNA: TGTGCCAGCAGCTTACGGCCTCCCGGGGGTAGCGGCCCCTACAATGAGCAGTTCTTC

D gene: NA
J gene: TRBJ2-1
V gene: TRBV19
clone size: NA
CDR3 protein: CASSIGRGNEQFF
CDR3 DNA: TGTGCCAGTAGTATAGGCAGGGGAAATGAGCAGTTCTTC

D gene: TRBD2
J gene: TRBJ2-7
V gene: TRBV11-2
clone size: NA
CDR3 protein: CASSSTSGGTYEQYF
CDR3 DNA: TGTGCCAGCAGCTCGACTAGCGGGGGGACCTACGAGCAGTACTTC

D gene: NA
J gene: TRBJ1-2
V gene: TRBV27
clone size: NA
CDR3 protein: CASSLLGAQNYGYTF
CDR3 DNA: TGTGCCAGCAGTTTATTGGGGGCACAAAACTATGGCTACACCTTC

D gene: TRBD2
J gene: TRBJ2-5
V gene: TRBV7-2
clone size: few
CDR3 protein: CASSQSGRGNGETQYF
CDR3 DNA: TGTGCCAGCAGCCAGAGCGGGCGGGGGAACGGGGAGACCCAGTACTTC

D gene: TRBD2
J gene: TRBJ2-1
V gene: TRBV2
clone size: NA
CDR3 protein: CASRPSGGVPNEQFF
CDR3 DNA: TGTGCCAGCAGGCCTAGCGGGGGGGTTCCCAATGAGCAGTTCTTC

D gene: TRBD2
J gene: TRBJ2-1
V gene: TRBV14
clone size: NA
CDR3 protein: CASSQTGRLAGGTYNEQFF
CDR3 DNA: TGTGCCAGCAGCCAAACAGGGAGACTAGCGGGAGGGACATACAATGAGCAGTTCTTC

D gene: TRBD2
J gene: TRBJ2-1
V gene: TRBV7-9
clone size: NA
CDR3 protein: CASSRGGLAGSSYNEQFF
CDR3 DNA: TGTGCCAGCAGCAGAGGGGGACTAGCGGGGAGCTCCTACAATGAGCAGTTCTTC

D gene: NA
J gene: TRBJ2-7
V gene: TRBV7-2
clone size: once
CDR3 protein: CASSFHSYEQYF
CDR3 DNA: TGTGCCAGCAGCTTCCACTCCTACGAGCAGTACTTC

D gene: NA
J gene: TRBJ2-7
V gene: TRBV6-6
clone size: once
CDR3 protein: CASSQDREAYEQYF
CDR3 DNA: TGTGCCAGCAGTCAGGACAGAGAGGCCTACGAGCAGTACTTC

D gene: TRBD1
J gene: TRBJ1-3
V gene: TRBV6-5
clone size: few
CDR3 protein: CASRRTGSSGNTIYF
CDR3 DNA: TGTGCCAGCAGGAGGACAGGGAGCTCTGGAAACACCATATATTTT

D gene: TRBD2
J gene: TRBJ2-7
V gene: TRBV5-5
clone size: NA
CDR3 protein: CASSLRTSGRGEQYF
CDR3 DNA: TGTGCCAGCAGCTTGAGGACTAGCGGGAGGGGCGAGCAGTACTTC

D gene: TRBD1
J gene: TRBJ1-2
V gene: TRBV5-1
clone size: few
CDR3 protein: CASSWTDRSYGYTF
CDR3 DNA: TGCGCCAGCAGCTGGACGGACAGGTCCTATGGCTACACCTTC

D gene: NA
J gene: TRBJ2-5
V gene: TRBV7-2
clone size: few
CDR3 protein: CASSLFPQETQYF
CDR3 DNA: TGTGCCAGCAGCTTGTTCCCACAAGAGACCCAGTACTTC

D gene: NA
J gene: TRBJ2-2
V gene: TRBV30
clone size: few
CDR3 protein: CAWSATPNTGELFF
CDR3 DNA: TGTGCCTGGAGTGCGACTCCGAACACCGGGGAGCTGTTTTTT

D gene: NA
J gene: TRBJ1-5
V gene: TRBV10-3
clone size: once
CDR3 protein: CAISDGSQPQHF
CDR3 DNA: TGTGCCATCAGTGATGGCTCTCAGCCCCAGCATTTT

D gene: NA
J gene: TRBJ2-7
V gene: TRBV29-1
clone size: NA
CDR3 protein: CSVEYLAGKTYEQYF
CDR3 DNA: TGCAGCGTTGAATACTTGGCAGGGAAAACCTACGAGCAGTACTTC

D gene: NA
J gene: TRBJ2-7
V gene: TRBV5-4
clone size: few
CDR3 protein: CASSLGAAYEQYF
CDR3 DNA: TGTGCCAGCAGCTTGGGTGCAGCCTACGAGCAGTACTTC

D gene: NA
J gene: TRBJ2-1
V gene: TRBV5-8
clone size: NA
CDR3 protein: CASSGGAYEQFF
CDR3 DNA: TGTGCCAGCAGCGGGGGGGCGTATGAGCAGTTCTTC

D gene: NA
J gene: TRBJ2-7
V gene: TRBV6-1
clone size: NA
CDR3 protein: CASRKGGLYEQYF
CDR3 DNA: TGCGCCAGCAGGAAGGGGGGGCTTTACGAGCAGTACTTC

D gene: NA
J gene: TRBJ2-2
V gene: TRBV27
clone size: NA
CDR3 protein: CASSSLAGQVTGELFF
CDR3 DNA: TGTGCCAGCAGTTCTCTAGCGGGACAGGTCACCGGGGAGCTGTTTTTT

D gene: NA
J gene: TRBJ2-7
V gene: TRBV7-2
clone size: NA
CDR3 protein: CASSPPGSVARQYF
CDR3 DNA: TGTGCCAGCAGCCCACCCGGTTCGGTAGCTCGGCAGTACTTC

D gene: NA
J gene: TRBJ2-7
V gene: TRBV19
clone size: NA
CDR3 protein: CASSTQEGYEQYF
CDR3 DNA: TGTGCCAGTAGTACCCAGGAGGGGTACGAGCAGTACTTC

D gene: NA
J gene: TRBJ1-5
V gene: TRBV30
clone size: few
CDR3 protein: CAWSVPFGPLNQPQHF
CDR3 DNA: TGTGCCTGGAGTGTACCTTTTGGGCCCCTTAATCAGCCCCAGCATTTT

D gene: TRBD2
J gene: TRBJ2-5
V gene: TRBV6-5
clone size: NA
CDR3 protein: CASRGLAGQETQYF
CDR3 DNA: TGTGCCAGCAGGGGACTAGCGGGGCAAGAGACCCAGTACTTC

D gene: NA
J gene: TRBJ2-3
V gene: TRBV2
clone size: NA
CDR3 protein: CASSERRVTSTDTQYF
CDR3 DNA: TGTGCCAGCAGTGAAAGGAGGGTTACCAGCACAGATACGCAGTATTTT

D gene: NA
J gene: TRBJ2-3
V gene: TRBV7-9
clone size: NA
CDR3 protein: CASSRTVENTQYF
CDR3 DNA: TGTGCCAGCAGCCGTACAGTTGAAAATACGCAGTATTTT

D gene: TRBD2
J gene: TRBJ2-7
V gene: TRBV7-9
clone size: few
CDR3 protein: CASSRGGTYEQYF
CDR3 DNA: TGTGCCAGCAGCCGCGGGGGGACCTACGAGCAGTACTTC

D gene: TRBD1
J gene: TRBJ2-1
V gene: TRBV29-1
clone size: NA
CDR3 protein: CSVEIETGINEQFF
CDR3 DNA: TGCAGCGTTGAAATCGAGACAGGGATCAATGAGCAGTTCTTC

D gene: TRBD1
J gene: TRBJ1-2
V gene: TRBV28
clone size: NA
CDR3 protein: CASSVPTGGFGYTF
CDR3 DNA: TGTGCCAGCAGCGTCCCAACAGGGGGCTTTGGCTACACCTTC

D gene: NA
J gene: TRBJ1-2
V gene: TRBV28
clone size: NA
CDR3 protein: CASSYRDGYTF
CDR3 DNA: TGTGCCAGCAGTTACAGGGATGGCTACACCTTC

D gene: TRBD2
J gene: TRBJ2-1
V gene: TRBV5-4
clone size: few
CDR3 protein: CASSPGLAAHNEQFF
CDR3 DNA: TGTGCCAGCAGCCCCGGACTAGCGGCCCACAATGAGCAGTTCTTC

D gene: TRBD1
J gene: TRBJ2-3
V gene: TRBV5-1
clone size: few
CDR3 protein: CASSPGTGRTDTQYF
CDR3 DNA: TGCGCCAGCAGCCCCGGGACAGGGAGGACAGATACGCAGTATTTT

D gene: TRBD1
J gene: TRBJ2-2
V gene: TRBV2
clone size: NA
CDR3 protein: CAIGQESGELFF
CDR3 DNA: TGTGCCATCGGACAGGAAAGCGGGGAGCTGTTTTTT

D gene: TRBD1
J gene: TRBJ1-5
V gene: TRBV2
clone size: few
CDR3 protein: CASRETGDGNQPQHF
CDR3 DNA: TGTGCCAGCAGGGAGACAGGGGACGGCAATCAGCCCCAGCATTTT

D gene: TRBD1
J gene: TRBJ1-5
V gene: TRBV4-1
clone size: NA
CDR3 protein: CASSQDLVTGSQPQHF
CDR3 DNA: TGCGCCAGCAGCCAAGATCTCGTGACAGGGAGTCAGCCCCAGCATTTT

D gene: TRBD2
J gene: TRBJ2-1
V gene: TRBV7-9
clone size: NA
CDR3 protein: CASSRRGSSYNEQFF
CDR3 DNA: TGTGCCAGCAGCAGGCGGGGGAGCTCCTACAATGAGCAGTTCTTC

D gene: TRBD1
J gene: TRBJ1-6
V gene: TRBV10-2
clone size: NA
CDR3 protein: CASRVTGGGNSPLHF
CDR3 DNA: TGCGCCAGCAGAGTAACAGGGGGCGGTAATTCACCCCTCCACTTT

D gene: NA
J gene: TRBJ2-3
V gene: TRBV15
clone size: NA
CDR3 protein: CATSRVRDTQYF
CDR3 DNA: TGTGCCACCAGCAGGGTCCGGGATACGCAGTATTTT

D gene: NA
J gene: TRBJ1-6
V gene: TRBV10-3
clone size: NA
CDR3 protein: CAIRTGLVNSPLHF
CDR3 DNA: TGTGCCATCAGGACAGGTCTGGTCAATTCACCCCTCCACTTT

D gene: TRBD2
J gene: TRBJ2-7
V gene: TRBV6-6
clone size: NA
CDR3 protein: CASSYVPSGSLGEQYF
CDR3 DNA: TGTGCCAGCAGTTACGTCCCTAGCGGGAGCCTCGGCGAGCAGTACTTC

D gene: TRBD2
J gene: TRBJ2-7
V gene: TRBV11-2
clone size: NA
CDR3 protein: CASSLASGGTYEQYF
CDR3 DNA: TGTGCCAGCAGCTTAGCTAGCGGGGGTACCTACGAGCAGTACTTC